The 25 T cell receptor beta chains given below trace back to one sample, sequenced in a study of T-cell reconstitution after alpha-beta-depleted transplantation in children. The library targeted TCRbeta and was prepared with unique molecular identifiers. TCRdb reprocessed the PCR reads via MiXCR and lists one record per CDR3 protein. The table shows some 500,000 distinct CDR3 sequences, with around 18% occurring only once. The sample in question was PBMCs from the stem cell graft donor, obtained from the stem cell graft. Receptors originate from a human donor who donated a stem cell graft to a child with acute lymphoblastic leukemia.

This clonotype was seen more than once but under ten times. DNA for the CDR3: TGCGCCAGCAGCCAAACCCCGGGACTAGCGGGAGACTACGAGCAGTACTTC. It yields the protein CASSQTPGLAGDYEQYF. This sequence joins TRBV4-1 and TRBJ2-7; the match to TRBD2 covers 14 bases. This CDR3 has 17 amino acids. V lost 2 bases, J lost 3 bases, and 6 bases stayed unmatched. Germline V lookup: CDR1 MGHRA, CDR2 YSYEKL.

V gene TRBV12-3 or TRBV12-4 combines with J gene TRBJ1-2; the match to TRBD1 covers 8 bases. The CDR3 is 14 residues long. Trimming cost V 4 bases and J 4 bases; bases outside gene matches: 5. The CDR3 here is CASSSSRGLYGYTF. CDR3 bases: TGTGCCAGCAGTTCTAGCAGGGGGCTCTATGGCTACACCTTC.

The chain has TRBV4-1 and TRBJ1-3; the D gene is possibly TRBD1 (6 bases). Trimming shortened V by 1 base and J by 2 bases, and 15 bases separated the two germline ends. Germline lookup yields CDR1 MGHRA and CDR2 YSYEKL. CDR3 size: 17 residues. CDR3 sequence reads: CASSQVGGGGAGNTIYF. The CDR3 nucleotides are TGCGCCAGCAGCCAAGTCGGAGGAGGGGGGGCTGGAAACACCATATATTTT.

The chain couples TRBV14 to TRBJ2-1, with 8 bases aligning to TRBD2. Germline V gives CDR1 SGHDN, CDR2 FVKESK. This CDR3 spans 17 amino acids. The V segment lost 1 base and the J segment 6 bases; nucleotides outside the gene matches: 11. The CDR3 protein is CASSQGDTSGTGNEQFF. CDR3 in DNA: TGTGCCAGCAGCCAAGGGGACACTAGCGGCACCGGCAATGAGCAGTTCTTC.

Concerning this clonotype itself: Since no conserved phenylalanine or tryptophan closes the CDR3, a read error is the likely cause. The DNA is left out, because the CDR3 cannot be placed on it with certainty; the CDR3 is given as TCRdb lists it. This CDR3 is CASSILEPGT. The chain couples TRBV5-1 to TRBJ2-7; TRBD1, the table's D call, was not compared with the DNA. Germline lookup yields CDR1 SGHRS and CDR2 YFSETQ. From its first to its last residue, the CDR3 has 10 amino acids.

This clonotype was observed a few times. CDR3 sequence reads: CASRTSGMYEQYF. The CDR3 bases are TGTGCCAGCAGGACTAGTGGCATGTACGAGCAGTACTTC. The chain joins TRBV12-3 or TRBV12-4 to TRBJ2-7; D is perhaps TRBD2 (6 bases). The V end lost 6 bases, the J end lost 4 bases, and 13 bases lay between the germline ends. The CDR3 has 13 residues.

This clonotype came up a few times. The chain recombines TRBV12-3 or TRBV12-4 with TRBJ1-4; 12 bases are a match to TRBD1. The CDR3 consists of 14 residues. Losses at the gene ends were 6 bases for V and 8 bases for J; bases not matched to a gene: 4. CDR3 in amino acids: CASRGQGAGEKLFF. The CDR3 nucleotides read TGTGCCAGCAGGGGACAGGGGGCGGGCGAAAAACTGTTTTTT.

The rearrangement uses TRBV5-1 and TRBJ1-1; perhaps TRBD1 as D (6 bases). V shed 0 bases and J shed 4 bases, with 25 bases lying between them. The CDR3 spans 19 residues. The germline gives CDR1 SGHRS, CDR2 YFSETQ. DNA of the CDR3: TGCGCCAGCAGCTTGGCCGGACAGCTTAATTCGGTTATTGGCACTGAAGCTTTCTTT. Its translation: CASSLAGQLNSVIGTEAFF.

The chain recombines TRBV5-1 with TRBJ2-3; D may match TRBD1 or TRBD2 (5 bases each). The CDR3 spans 15 residues. The V end lost 0 bases, the J end lost 6 bases, and 14 bases lay between the germline ends. Per the germline V gene, CDR1 is SGHRS and CDR2 is YFSETQ. DNA of the CDR3: TGCGCCAGCAGCTTGGGACAGATAGCGAGGGATACGCAGTATTTT. Translating gives CASSLGQIARDTQYF.

This sequence joins TRBV10-3 and TRBJ1-3; D remains ambiguous. The CDR3 covers 16 residues. V lost 0 bases and J 1 base, leaving 10 bases between the germline ends. CDR1 is ENHRY and CDR2 is SYGVKD in the germline V gene. The CDR3 loop is CAISESTRDSGNTIYF. CDR3 nucleotide sequence: TGTGCCATCAGTGAGTCGACTCGTGATTCTGGAAACACCATATATTTT.

This clonotype has more than one count but fewer than ten. This chain uses TRBV20-1 with TRBJ2-1, with TRBD2 identical over 12 bases. Germline V gene sequence: CDR1 DFQATT, CDR2 SNEGSKA (reference sequence). CDR3 length: 15 residues. V gave up 6 bases and J gave up 8 bases; unmatched junction bases: 11. In nucleotides, the CDR3 is TGCAGTGCCAGATCTCCGGGACTAGCGGGCGATGAGCAGTTCTTC. This codes for CSARSPGLAGDEQFF.

This clonotype was seen many times. The J gene is TRBJ2-7, the V gene TRBV12-3 or TRBV12-4; D could derive from TRBD1 or TRBD2 (5 bases each). The CDR3 spans 12 residues. V was trimmed by 6 bases and J by 8 bases, leaving 14 bases between them. The CDR3 sequence is CASRGTSGKQYF. In nucleotides, the CDR3 is TGTGCCAGCAGGGGGACCTCAGGCAAGCAGTACTTC.

The CDR3 sequence is CASSYSTSGTAFF. The CDR3 DNA reads TGTGCCAGCAGTTACTCAACAAGCGGAACGGCTTTCTTT. J is TRBJ1-1 and V is TRBV6-5; D unclear. Between the trimmed V and J ends, which lost 0 bases and 11 bases, there was a span of 13 bases. Germline CDR1 reads MNHEY; CDR2 reads SVGAGI. This CDR3 contains 13 residues.

This clonotype was found a few times. This rearrangement joins TRBV29-1 to TRBJ1-1; TRBD1 agrees at 9 bases. This CDR3 is 13 amino acids long. Germline-derived CDR1 and CDR2 are SQVTM and ANQGSEA. J gave up 2 bases and V 6 bases, and 4 bases lay outside the gene matches. Here the CDR3 DNA reads TGCAGCGTGGGGACAGGGATTAACACTGAAGCTTTCTTT. This encodes CSVGTGINTEAFF.

The chain is built from TRBV10-3 and TRBJ2-7, with D perhaps TRBD2 (6 bases). The CDR3 extends over 16 amino acids. From germline, CDR1 is ENHRY and CDR2 SYGVKD. V was trimmed by 6 bases and J by 0 bases, leaving 18 bases between them. The chain's CDR3 is CAISDSGLPLSYEQYF. Here the CDR3 DNA reads TGTGCCATCAGCGACTCCGGACTACCTCTCTCCTACGAGCAGTACTTC.

The sample holds a few counts of this clonotype. The CDR3 coding sequence is TGTGCCAGCAGCTTAGGGGGCAGTTATCAGCCCCAGCATTTT. Its translation: CASSLGGSYQPQHF. The rearrangement uses TRBV7-9 and TRBJ1-5; weak D call: TRBD1 (5 bases). The CDR3 covers 14 residues. The germline V gene has CDR1 SEHNR and CDR2 FQNEAQ (reference sequence). Between the trimmed V and J ends, which lost 1 base and 5 bases, there was a span of 9 bases.

V usage is TRBV5-6 and J usage is TRBJ2-5; D uncertain. The CDR3 has 13 amino acids. Germline-derived CDR1 and CDR2 are SGHDT and YYEEEE. V dropped 3 bases and J dropped 4 bases, with 10 bases sitting between them. CDR3 in amino acids: CASSSLWRETQYF. CDR3 DNA sequence: TGTGCCAGCAGCTCTTTGTGGAGAGAGACCCAGTACTTC.

This chain links TRBV4-2 with TRBJ1-2, with a weak D call TRBD1 (5 bases). V was cut by 8 bases and J by 1 base, with 14 bases left in between. The germline V gene encodes CDR1 LGHNA and CDR2 YNFKEQ. The CDR3 covers 14 residues. The DNA for the CDR3 is TGTGCCAGCGGGTTAAGGGGAAGTAACTATGGCTACACCTTC. Its protein product is CASGLRGSNYGYTF.

The rearrangement links TRBV6-1 to TRBJ1-1; 8 nucleotides agree with TRBD1. This CDR3 spans 17 amino acids. Germline trimming cut 6 bases from V and 1 base from J; bases unmatched to any gene: 13. The germline CDR1 and CDR2 sequences are MNHNS and SASEGT. This chain's CDR3 is CASSPGQAYYENTEAFF. The CDR3 DNA is TGTGCCAGCAGCCCGGGACAGGCCTATTACGAGAACACTGAAGCTTTCTTT.

J is TRBJ1-2 and V is TRBV15, with 9 nucleotides matching TRBD1. The CDR3 has 15 amino acids. Trimming took 3 bases from V and 5 from J; bases not matched to a gene: 7. Germline CDR1 reads LNHNV; CDR2 reads YYDKDF (reference sequence). The CDR3 loop reads CATSSPRTGEYGYTF. CDR3 sequence (DNA): TGTGCCACCAGCAGCCCTCGGACAGGGGAATATGGCTACACCTTC. The full variable domain, in which reference TRBV15 and TRBJ1-2 provide the parts outside the CDR3, is DAMVIQNPRYQVTQFGKPVTLSCSQTLNHNVMYWYQQKSSQAPKLLFHYYDKDFNNEADTPDNFQSRRPNTSFCFLDIRSPGLGDTAMYLCATSSPRTGEYGYTFGSGTRLTVV.

This clonotype has just a few counts. This chain uses TRBV5-1 with TRBJ2-6; 8 nucleotides agree with TRBD1. CDR1 is SGHRS, CDR2 YFSETQ, per germline. With V trimmed by 0 bases and J by 0 bases, 8 bases remained unmatched. The CDR3 is made up of 19 amino acids. The CDR3 loop is CASSLEGQGIRSGANVLTF. In nucleotides, the CDR3 is TGCGCCAGCAGCTTGGAAGGACAGGGCATCCGCTCTGGGGCCAACGTCCTGACTTTC.

The rearrangement links TRBV18 to TRBJ1-4; 11 bases match TRBD1. The V segment lost 6 bases and the J segment 6 bases; nucleotides outside the gene matches: 3. The germline V gene has CDR1 KGHSH and CDR2 LQKENI. The CDR3 totals 14 residues. The CDR3, as DNA: TGTGCCAGCTCTCCGGACAGGGGGCATGAAAAACTGTTTTTT. It is translated as CASSPDRGHEKLFF.

This clonotype was seen only a few times. The V call is TRBV5-1, the J call TRBJ2-2; perhaps TRBD1 as D (5 bases). Trimming cost V 3 bases and J 1 base, with 10 bases left between them. Per germline, CDR1 SGHRS and CDR2 YFSETQ. This CDR3 is built from 15 residues. The CDR3 sequence is CASSSSQGNTGELFF. The CDR3 nucleotides read TGCGCCAGCAGCTCCTCGCAGGGGAACACCGGGGAGCTGTTTTTT.

This clonotype was observed a handful of times. The chain couples TRBV24-1 to TRBJ2-7; 12 bases are shared with TRBD2. The CDR3 has 19 residues. Germline CDR1 reads KGHDR; CDR2 reads SFDVKD. J was trimmed by 4 bases and V by 3 bases; bases with no gene match: 15. The CDR3 loop reads CATSDPFHRRLAGEYEQYF. CDR3 coding DNA: TGTGCCACCAGTGATCCATTTCACCGTAGACTAGCGGGAGAGTACGAGCAGTACTTC.

This clonotype was observed at least ten times. The chain has TRBV5-1 and TRBJ2-5; 8 bases are shared with TRBD2. V lost 4 bases and J lost 0; bases outside the gene matches: 5. CDR1 and CDR2 (germline): SGHRS, YFSETQ. There are 15 residues in the CDR3. CDR3 loop: CASSASSGYQETQYF. CDR3 bases: TGCGCCAGCAGCGCATCTAGCGGGTACCAAGAGACCCAGTACTTC.